Each of the 8 T cell receptor beta chains below was sequenced from the same sample in a study of blood T cells in healthy people across ages. A J-beta primer mix and a sample-barcoded 5' primer were used in a second PCR of roughly 6 to 11 cycles. MiXCR was run by TCRdb on the 5' RACE reads, yielding one entry per CDR3 protein. The data contain about 500,000 distinct CDR3 sequences, more than 20% of them singletons. These data were likewise used in another study, on T cells of mothers and their children.

The material sequenced was blood. The receptor source for this set is a boy aged 5-17 years in good health.

This clonotype was seen a few times. The genes are TRBV28 and TRBJ2-5, with 9 bases identical to TRBD1. In germline, CDR1 is MDHEN, CDR2 SYDVKM. The CDR3 has 16 residues. With 6 bases clipped from V and 5 bases from J, the junction kept 13 bases outside the gene matches. The CDR3 loop reads CASSWYRGRHDETQYF. The DNA for the CDR3 is TGTGCCAGCAGCTGGTACAGGGGGCGACATGACGAGACCCAGTACTTC.

The chain is built from TRBV4-2 and TRBJ2-5; 13 nucleotides agree with TRBD2. Near its end, the DNA agrees better with TRBJ2-1, so the J call may be wrong. The CDR3 sequence is 15 residues long. The V gene's germline CDR1 is LGHNA and CDR2 YNFKEQ. CDR3 coding DNA: TGTGCCAGCAGCCAAGATGGACTAGCGGGAGATGAGCAGTTCTTC. Its translation is CASSQDGLAGDEQFF.

There are many counts of this clonotype. V and J are TRBV30 and TRBJ2-7, with D possibly being TRBD2 (6 bases). The length of the CDR3 is 14 residues. Germline loops: CDR1 GTSNPN, CDR2 SVGIG (reference sequence). With 1 base removed from V and 1 base from J, the gap between germline ends came to 11 bases. The chain's CDR3 is CAWSGRGRSYEQYF. The CDR3, as DNA: TGTGCCTGGAGTGGGAGGGGAAGGTCCTACGAGCAGTACTTC.

The V and J genes are TRBV4-3 and TRBJ2-4; D may be TRBD2 (5 bases). The V gene's germline CDR1 is LGHNA and CDR2 YSLEER. The CDR3 covers 14 residues. The V and J ends lost 4 bases and 9 bases respectively, with 16 bases between them. The chain's CDR3 is CASSPGLGEGIQYF. The CDR3 region has the DNA TGCGCCAGCAGCCCCGGTCTAGGAGAGGGCATTCAGTACTTC.

The chain combines TRBV6-6 with TRBJ2-1, with D unclear. Judging by the DNA end, TRBJ2-7 fits better; the J call may be wrong. The CDR3 is made up of 13 amino acids. Germline-derived CDR1 and CDR2 are MNHNY and SVGAGI (reference sequence). CDR3 in amino acids: CASSYEVGYEQYF. The CDR3 nucleotides read TGTGCCAGCAGTTATGAGGTTGGCTACGAGCAGTACTTC.

This clonotype was recorded at least ten times. The rearrangement joins TRBV28 to TRBJ2-6; tentative D call: TRBD1 (6 bases). The V end lost 1 base, the J end lost 0 bases, and 10 bases lay between the germline ends. The CDR3 is made up of 17 amino acids. CDR1 and CDR2 from the germline V gene are MDHEN and SYDVKM. The CDR3 bases are TGTGCCAGCAGTTTATCCGGGACACCCTCTGGGGCCAACGTCCTGACTTTC. This gives the protein CASSLSGTPSGANVLTF.

This clonotype appeared a few times. V gene TRBV7-9 combines with J gene TRBJ2-5; D possibly uses TRBD1 or TRBD2 (5 bases each). Matching the DNA end better, TRBJ2-7 makes the J call doubtful. Germline CDR1 is SEHNR and CDR2 is FQNEAQ (reference sequence). The CDR3 extends over 12 amino acids. CDR3 protein: CASSGDLNEQYF. DNA of the CDR3: TGTGCCAGCAGCGGGGACCTCAACGAGCAGTACTTC.

This clonotype was seen a few times. The CDR3, as DNA: TGTGCCATCAGTGGGGTCAGGGGCACTCAACTTGTAGAAAAACTGTTTTTT. It specifies CAISGVRGTQLVEKLFF. The gene calls are TRBV10-3 and TRBJ1-4; tentative D call: TRBD1 (6 bases). V was cut by 4 bases and J by 8 bases, with 23 bases left in between. Germline V lookup: CDR1 ENHRY, CDR2 SYGVKD. The CDR3 totals 17 residues.